This TCR beta chain was obtained from a study of shared clonotypes between healthy human individuals. Study-wide context: A donor's plate count was three for CD4 naive and three for CD4 memory; CD8 naive had two and CD8 memory one.

The study's findings and limits: Naive CD4 clonotypes overlapped across several donors at around 4.7%.

Assay: immunoSEQ multiplex PCR; the TCRdb copy retains only in-frame clones and omits some. The data show a few million clones, 85% to 95% seen once. Remarks on this clone: The antigen is undetermined.

The CDR3 is 15 amino acids. Germline lookup yields CDR1 SEHNR and CDR2 FQNEAQ (reference sequence). Trimming took off 3 bases at V and 0 bases at J, with 12 bases between the two ends. The V call is TRBV7-9, the J call TRBJ2-7, with a possible D match to TRBD2 (6 bases). The sequence was collected from a man younger than 35 in good health. Some clones in this sample may be carry-over from other donors' samples. Sequenced input: naive CD4+ T cells from PBMCs. Subset defined: CD45RA+ positively selected. This chain's CDR3 is CASSFGDGSSYEQYF. In DNA form, the CDR3 reads TGTGCCAGCAGCTTTGGGGACGGGAGCTCCTACGAGCAGTACTTC.